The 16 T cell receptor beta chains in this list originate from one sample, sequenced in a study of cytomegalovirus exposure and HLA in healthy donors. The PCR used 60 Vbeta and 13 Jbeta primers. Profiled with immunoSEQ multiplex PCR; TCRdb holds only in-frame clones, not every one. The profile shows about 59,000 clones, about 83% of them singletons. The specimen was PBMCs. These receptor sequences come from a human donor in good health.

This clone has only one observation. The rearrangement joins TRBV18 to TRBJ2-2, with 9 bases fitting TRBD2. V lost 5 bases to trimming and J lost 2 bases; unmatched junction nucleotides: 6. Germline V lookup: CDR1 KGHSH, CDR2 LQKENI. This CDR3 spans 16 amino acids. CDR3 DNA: TGTGCCAGCTCAAGGGAAGCGGGAGGAAACACCGGGGAGCTGTTTTTT. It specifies CASSREAGGNTGELFF.

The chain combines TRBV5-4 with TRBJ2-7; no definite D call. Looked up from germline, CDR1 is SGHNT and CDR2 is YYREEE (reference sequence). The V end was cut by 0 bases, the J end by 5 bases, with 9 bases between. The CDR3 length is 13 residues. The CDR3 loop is CASSLDSPNEQYF. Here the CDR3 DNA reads TGTGCCAGCAGCTTGGACTCGCCAAACGAGCAGTACTTC.

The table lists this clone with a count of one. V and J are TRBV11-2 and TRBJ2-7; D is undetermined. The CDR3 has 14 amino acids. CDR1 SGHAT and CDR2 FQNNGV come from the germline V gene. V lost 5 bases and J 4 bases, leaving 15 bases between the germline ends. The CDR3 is CASSVSSSVYEQYF. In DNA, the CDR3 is TGTGCCAGCAGCGTCAGTTCATCAGTTTACGAGCAGTACTTC.

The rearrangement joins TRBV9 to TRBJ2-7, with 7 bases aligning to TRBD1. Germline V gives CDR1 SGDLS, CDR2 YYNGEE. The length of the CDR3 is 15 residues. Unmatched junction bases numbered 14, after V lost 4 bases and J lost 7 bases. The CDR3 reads CASSPRVGPGGEQYF. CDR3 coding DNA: TGTGCCAGCAGCCCCCGCGTAGGGCCAGGGGGAGAGCAGTACTTC. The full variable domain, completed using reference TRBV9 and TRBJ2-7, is DSGVTQTPKHLITATGQRVTLRCSPRSGDLSVYWYQQSLDQGLQFLIQYYNGEERAKGNILERFSAQQFPDLHSELNLSSLELGDSALYFCASSPRVGPGGEQYFGPGTRLTVT.

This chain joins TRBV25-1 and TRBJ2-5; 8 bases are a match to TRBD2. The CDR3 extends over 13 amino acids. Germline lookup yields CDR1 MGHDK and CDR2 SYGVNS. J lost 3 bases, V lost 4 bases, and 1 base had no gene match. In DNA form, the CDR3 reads TGTGCCAGCAGTGGAGCGGGAGAAGAGACCCAGTACTTC. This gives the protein CASSGAGEETQYF.

The CDR3 region is CASRRTAGGGLNEKLFF. The CDR3 DNA reads as TGTGCCAGTAGACGTACCGCAGGGGGCGGACTTAATGAAAAACTGTTTTTT. The rearrangement joins TRBV19 to TRBJ1-4; the match to TRBD1 covers 8 bases. V was pared by 6 bases and J by 4 bases, with 13 bases of the junction left unmatched. From germline, CDR1 is LNHDA and CDR2 SQIVND (reference sequence). The CDR3 spans 17 residues.

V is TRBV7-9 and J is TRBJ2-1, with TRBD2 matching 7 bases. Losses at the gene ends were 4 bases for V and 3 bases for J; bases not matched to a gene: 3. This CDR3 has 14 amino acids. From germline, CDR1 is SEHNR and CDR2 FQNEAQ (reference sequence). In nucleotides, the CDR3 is TGTGCCAGCAGCTGGGGGGGGGACTACAATGAGCAGTTCTTC. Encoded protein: CASSWGGDYNEQFF.

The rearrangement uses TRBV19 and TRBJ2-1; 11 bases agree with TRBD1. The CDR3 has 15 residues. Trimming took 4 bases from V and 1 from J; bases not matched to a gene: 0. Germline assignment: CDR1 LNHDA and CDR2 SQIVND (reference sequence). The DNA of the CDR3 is TGTGCCAGTAGTAGGGACAGGGGGTCCTACAATGAGCAGTTCTTC. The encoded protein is CASSRDRGSYNEQFF.

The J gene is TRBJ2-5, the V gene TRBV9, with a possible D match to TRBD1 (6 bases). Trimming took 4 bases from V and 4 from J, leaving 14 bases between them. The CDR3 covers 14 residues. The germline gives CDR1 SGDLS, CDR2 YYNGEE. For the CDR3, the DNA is TGTGCCAGCAGCCCAGAGGGGGTTTTAGAGACCCAGTACTTC. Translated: CASSPEGVLETQYF.

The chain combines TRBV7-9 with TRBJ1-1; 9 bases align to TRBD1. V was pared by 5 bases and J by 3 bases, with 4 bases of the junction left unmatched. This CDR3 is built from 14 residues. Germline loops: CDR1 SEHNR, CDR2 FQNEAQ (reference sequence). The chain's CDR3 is CASSIGQGYTEAFF. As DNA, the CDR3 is TGTGCCAGCAGCATTGGACAGGGGTACACTGAAGCTTTCTTT.

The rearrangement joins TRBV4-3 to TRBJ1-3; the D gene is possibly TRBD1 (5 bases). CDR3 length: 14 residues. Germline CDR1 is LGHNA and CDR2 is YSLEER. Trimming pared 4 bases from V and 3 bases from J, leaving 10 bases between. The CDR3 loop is CASSPSGDGNTIYF. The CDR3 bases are TGCGCCAGCAGCCCGTCGGGGGATGGAAACACCATATATTTT.

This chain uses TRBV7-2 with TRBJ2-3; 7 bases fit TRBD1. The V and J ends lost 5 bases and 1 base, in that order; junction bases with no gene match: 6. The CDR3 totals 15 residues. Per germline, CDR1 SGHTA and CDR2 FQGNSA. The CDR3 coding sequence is TGTGCCAGCAGCGCTCGGACAGGACGCACAGATACGCAGTATTTT. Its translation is CASSARTGRTDTQYF. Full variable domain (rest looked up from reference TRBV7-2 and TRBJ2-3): GAGVSQSPSNKVTEKGKDVELRCDPISGHTALYWYRQSLGQGLEFLIYFQGNSAPDKSGLPSDRFSAERTGGSVSTLTIQRTQQEDSAVYLCASSARTGRTDTQYFGPGTRLTVL.

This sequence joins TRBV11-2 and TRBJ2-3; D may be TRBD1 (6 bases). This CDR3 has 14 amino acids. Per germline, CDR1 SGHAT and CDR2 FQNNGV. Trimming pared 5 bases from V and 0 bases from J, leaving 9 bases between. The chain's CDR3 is CASSGTTSTDTQYF. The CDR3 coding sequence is TGTGCCAGCAGCGGGACAACTAGCACAGATACGCAGTATTTT.

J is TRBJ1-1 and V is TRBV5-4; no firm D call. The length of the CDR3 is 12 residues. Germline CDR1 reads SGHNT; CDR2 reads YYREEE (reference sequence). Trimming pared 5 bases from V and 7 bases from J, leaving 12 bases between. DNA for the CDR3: TGTGCCAGCAGTTTCCCCCCCGGTGAAGCTTTCTTT. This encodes CASSFPPGEAFF.

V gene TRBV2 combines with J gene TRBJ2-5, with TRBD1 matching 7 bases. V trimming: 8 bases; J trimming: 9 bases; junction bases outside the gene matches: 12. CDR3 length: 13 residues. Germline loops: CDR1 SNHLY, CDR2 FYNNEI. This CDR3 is CASSREGGGSQYF. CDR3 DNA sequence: TGTGCCAGCTCCAGGGAAGGGGGCGGATCCCAGTACTTC.

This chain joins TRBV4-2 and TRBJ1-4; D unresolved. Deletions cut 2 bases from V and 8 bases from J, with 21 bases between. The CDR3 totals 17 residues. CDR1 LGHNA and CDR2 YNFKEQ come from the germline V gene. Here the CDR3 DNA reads TGTGCCAGCAGCCAAAGTCACTCCGAACCCAATTTGGAAAAACTGTTTTTT. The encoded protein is CASSQSHSEPNLEKLFF.